This TCR beta chain was captured in a study of T cells after yellow fever vaccination. TCRdb processed the 5' RACE reads anew with MiXCR; each CDR3 protein has one entry. Altogether about 160,000 distinct CDR3 sequences are present, around 9.3% being singletons, with the ten largest covering approximately 35%. The CDR3 runs to 16 residues. With V trimmed by 6 bases and J by 5 bases, 8 bases remained unmatched. Germline V gene lookup returns CDR1 MNHEY and CDR2 SMNVEV (reference sequence). The rearrangement links TRBV27 to TRBJ2-5, with 14 bases fitting TRBD2. This specimen consisted of CD8+ T cells sorted from PBMCs, obtained 45 days after the yellow fever booster vaccination. The sequence came from a man aged 18 to 35 who received the YFV17D yellow fever vaccine. The CDR3 DNA reads as TGTGCCAGCAGGACCGGGACTAGCGGGAGTCTGGAGACCCAGTACTTC. It encodes CASRTGTSGSLETQYF.